This TCR beta chain was sequenced during a study of CD8 T cells in ankylosing spondylitis (dated by TCRdb to the late 2010s). A note on the overall study: T cell receptor beta repertoires were profiled in healthy donors and ankylosing spondylitis patients so that disease-linked TCR variants could be found. In total, the full study cohort was made up of nearly 110 healthy donors and 20 to 25 ankylosing spondylitis patients. Samples of peripheral blood were taken, and for ankylosing spondylitis patients, synovial fluid was collected as well. Points the paper makes about the study in general: Significant enrichment of the disease-linked clones was reported in matched synovial fluid samples from ankylosing spondylitis patients. Blood from ankylosing spondylitis patients appeared to be characterized by a TCR beta motif made up of about 8 highly homologous amino acid variants. In peripheral blood, the disease-linked clones were found at relatively low frequencies and had a CD8+ phenotype. Some TCR beta motif variants had previously been reported in synovial fluid and blood of reactive arthritis patients, which suggested common disease-initiation mechanisms.

A remark on this clonotype: It has no known antigen specificity. Nothing much larger sits one base from this clone, and base qualities are not available.

CDR1 SGDLS and CDR2 YYNGEE are derived from the germline V gene. Relative to germline, V is missing 0 bases and J is missing 10 bases, with 13 bases of the junction outside any gene match. The CDR3 measures 17 amino acids from cysteine to phenylalanine. Just CDR3 DNA is preserved here, 51 bases in frame from base 1. Sequencing instrument: Illumina HiSeq 2500. TCR beta libraries were prepared by quantitative 5'-RACE with molecular barcodes. Processing in the source paper ran as follows. Disease-linked TCR variants were identified with a new computational method built on a probabilistic model of VDJ rearrangement. The public sequencing data were trimmed at Q25 with fastp and processed into clonotypes with MiXCR by TCRdb, which kept only in-frame beta chains. Rows are combined by CDR3 protein, so each entry shows the most common genes and DNA. For this entry, the V and J calls and clone size follow TCRdb and not the study's own pipeline. For this sample there are about 260,000 distinct CDR3 sequences; 20% appear just once. About 8% of the sample rests with the top ten.

This sequence uses TRBV9 and TRBJ2-1; TRBD2 aligns with 10 central bases. Sequenced input: blood, either unsorted or a sorted T cell fraction (not recorded which). This receptor was taken from a male donor with ankylosing spondylitis or in good health (not recorded which). The nucleotide sequence reads as follows: TGTGCCAGCAGCGTAGACATTTTGGCTAGCGGGGGCCAGGAGCAGTTCTTC. This translates into CASSVDILASGGQEQFF.